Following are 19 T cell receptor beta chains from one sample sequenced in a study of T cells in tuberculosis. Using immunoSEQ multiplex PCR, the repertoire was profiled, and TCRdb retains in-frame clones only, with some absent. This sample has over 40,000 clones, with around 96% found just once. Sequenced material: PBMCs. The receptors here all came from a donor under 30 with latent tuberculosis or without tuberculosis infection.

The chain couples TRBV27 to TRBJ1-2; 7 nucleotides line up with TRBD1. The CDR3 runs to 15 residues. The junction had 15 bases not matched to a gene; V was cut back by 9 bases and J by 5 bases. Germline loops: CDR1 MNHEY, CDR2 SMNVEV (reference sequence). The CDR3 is CASSPFFSGGYGYTF. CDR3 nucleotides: TGTGCCAGTTCCCCATTCTTCTCAGGGGGATATGGCTACACCTTC.

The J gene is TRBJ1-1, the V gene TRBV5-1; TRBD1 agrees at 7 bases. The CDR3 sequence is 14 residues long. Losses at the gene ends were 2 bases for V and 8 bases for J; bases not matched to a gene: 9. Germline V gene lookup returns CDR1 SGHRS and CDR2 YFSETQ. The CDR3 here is CASSFNQGGSEAFF. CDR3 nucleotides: TGCGCCAGCAGCTTTAATCAGGGGGGTTCAGAAGCTTTCTTT. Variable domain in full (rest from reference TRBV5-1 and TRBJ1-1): KAGVTQTPRYLIKTRGQQVTLSCSPISGHRSVSWYQQTPGQGLQFLFEYFSETQRNKGNFPGRFSGRQFSNSRSEMNVSTLELGDSALYLCASSFNQGGSEAFFGQGTRLTVV.

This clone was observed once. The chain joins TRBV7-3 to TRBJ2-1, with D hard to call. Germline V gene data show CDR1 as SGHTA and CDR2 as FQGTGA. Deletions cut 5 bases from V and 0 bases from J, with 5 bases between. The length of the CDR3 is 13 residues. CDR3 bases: TGTGCCAGCAGCCCCAGCTCCTACAATGAGCAGTTCTTC. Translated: CASSPSSYNEQFF.

The CDR3 coding sequence is TGTGCCAGCAGTTACCAGGGACAGCTACGCACAGATACGCAGTATTTT. The encoded protein is CASSYQGQLRTDTQYF. The rearrangement links TRBV6-5 to TRBJ2-3; TRBD1 aligns across 7 bases. The trim removed 2 bases at V and 1 base at J, leaving 6 bases unmatched. CDR1 is MNHEY, CDR2 SVGAGI, per germline. The length of the CDR3 is 16 residues.

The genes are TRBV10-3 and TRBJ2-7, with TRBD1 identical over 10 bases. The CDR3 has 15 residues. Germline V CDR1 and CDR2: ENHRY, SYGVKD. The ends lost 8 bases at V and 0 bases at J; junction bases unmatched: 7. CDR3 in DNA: TGTGCCATCGAGCCGGGACAGGGGAGCTCCTACGAGCAGTACTTC. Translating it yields CAIEPGQGSSYEQYF.

The CDR3 loop is CASSPHTPIGANVLTF. CDR3 coding DNA: TGTGCCAGCAGTCCGCACACCCCAATTGGGGCCAACGTCCTGACTTTC. The chain uses TRBV27 and TRBJ2-6; D unresolved. From germline, CDR1 is MNHEY and CDR2 SMNVEV (reference sequence). The CDR3 runs to 16 residues. The V and J ends lost 5 bases and 3 bases respectively, with 14 bases between them.

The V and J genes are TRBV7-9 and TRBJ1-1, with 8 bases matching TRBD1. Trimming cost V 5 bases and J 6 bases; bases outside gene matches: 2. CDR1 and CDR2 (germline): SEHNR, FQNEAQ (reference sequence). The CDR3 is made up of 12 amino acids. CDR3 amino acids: CASSAGGSEAFF. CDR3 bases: TGTGCCAGCAGCGCAGGGGGCTCTGAAGCTTTCTTT.

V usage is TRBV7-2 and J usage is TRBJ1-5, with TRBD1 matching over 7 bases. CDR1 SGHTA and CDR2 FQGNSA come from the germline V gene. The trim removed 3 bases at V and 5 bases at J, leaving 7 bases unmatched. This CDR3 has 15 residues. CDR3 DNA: TGTGCCAGCAGCTTTACAGGGGAAACTTATCAGCCCCAGCATTTT. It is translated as CASSFTGETYQPQHF.

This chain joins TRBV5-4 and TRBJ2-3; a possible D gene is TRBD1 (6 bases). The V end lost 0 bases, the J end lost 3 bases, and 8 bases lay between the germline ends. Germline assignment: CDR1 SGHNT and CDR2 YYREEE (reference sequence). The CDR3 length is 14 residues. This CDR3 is CASSLDQGTDTQYF. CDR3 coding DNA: TGTGCCAGCAGCTTGGATCAGGGGACAGATACGCAGTATTTT.

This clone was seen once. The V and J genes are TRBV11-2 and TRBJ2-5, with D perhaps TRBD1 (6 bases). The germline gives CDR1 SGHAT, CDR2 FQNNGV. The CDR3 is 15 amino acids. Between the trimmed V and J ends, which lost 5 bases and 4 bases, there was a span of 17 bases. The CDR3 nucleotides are TGTGCCAGCAGCCCACAGGGTTTAGCAGCAGAGACCCAGTACTTC. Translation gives CASSPQGLAAETQYF.

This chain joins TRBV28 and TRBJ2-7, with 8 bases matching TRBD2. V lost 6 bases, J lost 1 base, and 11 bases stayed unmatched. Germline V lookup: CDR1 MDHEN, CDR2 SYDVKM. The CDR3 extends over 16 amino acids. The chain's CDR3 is CASSSGGAGVSYEQYF. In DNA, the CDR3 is TGTGCCAGCAGCTCCGGGGGGGCGGGAGTTTCCTACGAGCAGTACTTC.

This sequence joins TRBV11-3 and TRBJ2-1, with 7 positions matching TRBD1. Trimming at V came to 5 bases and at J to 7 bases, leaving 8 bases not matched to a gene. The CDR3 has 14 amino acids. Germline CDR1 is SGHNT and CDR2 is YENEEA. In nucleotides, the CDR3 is TGTGCCAGCAGCCCGGTCAGGGGGAAGAATGAGCAGTTCTTC. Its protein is CASSPVRGKNEQFF. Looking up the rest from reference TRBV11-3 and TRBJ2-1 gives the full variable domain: EAGVVQSPRYKIIEKKQPVAFWCNPISGHNTLYWYLQNLGQGPELLIRYENEEAVDDSQLPKDRFSAERLKGVDSTLKIQPAELGDSAVYLCASSPVRGKNEQFFGPGTRLTVL.

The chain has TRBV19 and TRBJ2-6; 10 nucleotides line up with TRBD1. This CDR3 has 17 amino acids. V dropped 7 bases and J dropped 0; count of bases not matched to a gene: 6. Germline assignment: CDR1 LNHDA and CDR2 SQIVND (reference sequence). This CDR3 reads CASIRDRGTSGANVLTF. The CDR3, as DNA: TGTGCCAGTATCCGGGACAGGGGAACCTCTGGGGCCAACGTCCTGACTTTC.

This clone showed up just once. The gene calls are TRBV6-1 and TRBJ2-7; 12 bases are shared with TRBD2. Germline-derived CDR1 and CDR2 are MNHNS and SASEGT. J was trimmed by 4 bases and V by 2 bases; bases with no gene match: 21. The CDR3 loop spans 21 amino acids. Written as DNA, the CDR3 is TGTGCCAGCAGTGAACCTCCACCGGGACTAGCGGGCCCCCAGGTTACTTACGAGCAGTACTTC. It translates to CASSEPPPGLAGPQVTYEQYF.

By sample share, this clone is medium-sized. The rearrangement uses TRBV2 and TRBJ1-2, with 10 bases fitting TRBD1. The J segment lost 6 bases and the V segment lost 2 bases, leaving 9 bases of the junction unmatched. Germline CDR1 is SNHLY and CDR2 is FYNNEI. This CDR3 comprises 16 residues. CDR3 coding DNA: TGTGCCAGCAGTGAACTCGGGACAGGGGATCGTAATGGCTACACCTTC. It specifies CASSELGTGDRNGYTF.

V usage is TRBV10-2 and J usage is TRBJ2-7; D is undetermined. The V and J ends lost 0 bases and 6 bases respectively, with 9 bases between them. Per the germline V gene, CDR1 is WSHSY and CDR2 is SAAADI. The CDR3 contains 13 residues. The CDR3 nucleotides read TGCGCCAGCAGTGAGTCGGAGACGGGCGAGCAGTACTTC. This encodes CASSESETGEQYF.

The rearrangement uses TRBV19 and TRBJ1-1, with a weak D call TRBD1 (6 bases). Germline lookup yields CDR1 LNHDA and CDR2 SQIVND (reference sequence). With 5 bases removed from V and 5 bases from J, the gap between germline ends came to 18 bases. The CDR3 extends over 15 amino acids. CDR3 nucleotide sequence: TGTGCCAGTAGTGCCCACAGGGTAGGTATGACTGAAGCTTTCTTT. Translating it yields CASSAHRVGMTEAFF.

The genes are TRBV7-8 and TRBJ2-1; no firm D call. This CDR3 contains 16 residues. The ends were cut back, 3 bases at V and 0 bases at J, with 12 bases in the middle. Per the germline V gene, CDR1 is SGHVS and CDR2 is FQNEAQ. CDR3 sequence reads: CASSLNPPSSYNEQFF. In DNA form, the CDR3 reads TGTGCCAGCAGCTTGAACCCCCCTAGCTCCTACAATGAGCAGTTCTTC.

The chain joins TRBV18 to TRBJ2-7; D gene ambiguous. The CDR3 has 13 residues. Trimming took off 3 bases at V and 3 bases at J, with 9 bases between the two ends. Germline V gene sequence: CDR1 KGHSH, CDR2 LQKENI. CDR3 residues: CASSPGLNYEQYF. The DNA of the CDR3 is TGTGCCAGCTCACCCGGTCTAAACTACGAGCAGTACTTC.